This TCR beta chain was documented in a study of T cell responses to AZD1222 COVID-19 vaccine. Notes on this clone: Its antigen remains unknown.

Whole-study results and caveats: Among spike-specific TCRs, nearly half reportedly target unmutated variant regions.

The protocol was immunoSEQ multiplex PCR, while the TCRdb copy is restricted to in-frame clones and leaves out a portion. This table has approximately 100,000 clones, roughly nine tenths appearing once. Trimming pared 4 bases from V and 0 bases from J, leaving 12 bases between. The CDR3 sequence is 15 residues long. Germline V lookup: CDR1 SGHDN, CDR2 FVKESK. The source was peripheral blood, collected on day 0 of AZD1222 vaccination. This chain links TRBV14 with TRBJ2-5; possibly TRBD1 or TRBD2 for D (5 bases each). The source is an adult in good health. CDR3 amino acids: CASSLGWGNQETQYF. The CDR3 DNA follows: TGTGCCAGCAGCCTAGGATGGGGGAACCAAGAGACCCAGTACTTC.